This entry lists 18 T cell receptor beta chains sequenced from one sample in a study of blood T cell repertoires in COVID-19. Assay: immunoSEQ multiplex PCR; the TCRdb copy retains only in-frame clones and omits some. In the table there are over 350,000 clones, about 89% of which are singletons. Sequencing was performed on peripheral blood. All receptors come from a young woman with acute or convalescent COVID-19.

J is TRBJ2-1 and V is TRBV7-6; 7 bases are a match to TRBD1. The CDR3 runs 15 residues. V was pared by 5 bases and J by 3 bases, with 7 bases of the junction left unmatched. Germline loops: CDR1 SGHVS, CDR2 FNYEAQ. The CDR3 DNA reads as TGTGCCAGCAGCCATTCGACAGGGATCTACAATGAGCAGTTCTTC. Its protein is CASSHSTGIYNEQFF.

This chain links TRBV29-1 with TRBJ2-2; D remains unclear. Deletions cut 8 bases from V and 8 bases from J, with 9 bases between. CDR3 length: 10 amino acids. CDR1 SQVTM and CDR2 ANQGSEA come from the germline V gene. The CDR3 bases are TGCAGCCCTCCTTTTGGGGAGCTGTTTTTT. This codes for CSPPFGELFF.

The V and J genes are TRBV24-1 and TRBJ2-5; no clear D gene. Deletions cut 7 bases from V and 3 bases from J, with 17 bases between. CDR1 is KGHDR, CDR2 SFDVKD, per germline. CDR3 length: 15 residues. The CDR3 region is CATRETVPEEETQYF. The CDR3 DNA is TGTGCCACCAGGGAGACGGTGCCCGAAGAAGAGACCCAGTACTTC.

J is TRBJ2-1 and V is TRBV6-5, with D maybe TRBD2 (7 bases). CDR1 and CDR2 (germline): MNHEY, SVGAGI. This CDR3 comprises 14 residues. Trimming took 7 bases from V and 4 from J, leaving 14 bases between them. The DNA of the CDR3 is TGTGCCAGCAATGGGGGGGCCCGGTACAATGAGCAGTTCTTC. Protein sequence: CASNGGARYNEQFF.

The rearrangement joins TRBV6-2 or TRBV6-3 to TRBJ2-7; 8 bases are shared with TRBD2. Germline V gives CDR1 MNHEY, CDR2 SVGEGT. This CDR3 region has 18 residues. The junction had 15 bases not matched to a gene; V was cut back by 0 bases and J by 5 bases. The CDR3 region is CASSYSPQRDSGVHEQYF. The CDR3 DNA sequence: TGTGCCAGCAGTTACTCCCCTCAGCGTGATAGCGGGGTCCACGAGCAGTACTTC.

This clone was seen more than once but under ten times. The J gene is TRBJ1-5, the V gene TRBV3-1 (or the pseudogene TRBV3-2); TRBD1 might be the D (5 bases). Trimming took 1 base from V and 4 from J, leaving 11 bases between them. CDR1 and CDR2 from the germline V gene are LGHDT and YNNKEL (reference sequence). The CDR3 has 15 residues. CDR3 DNA sequence: TGTGCCAGCAGCCAAGGGTCAGGGAAGAATCAGCCCCAGCATTTT. As protein: CASSQGSGKNQPQHF.

The V gene is TRBV19, the J gene TRBJ2-3, with D uncertain. The CDR3 runs to 13 residues. Germline CDR1 LNHDA, CDR2 SQIVND (reference sequence). The V gene lost 1 base and the J gene lost 5 bases, with 7 bases spanning the gap. CDR3 DNA sequence: TGTGCCAGTAGTATAGGGTCCGGAGATACGCAGTATTTT. As protein: CASSIGSGDTQYF.

The J gene is TRBJ2-7, the V gene TRBV18; the match to TRBD1 covers 7 bases. The germline V gene has CDR1 KGHSH and CDR2 LQKENI. This CDR3 region has 14 residues. V lost 5 bases and J lost 7; bases outside the gene matches: 11. The CDR3 nucleotides are TGTGCCAGCTCAAAGTCAGGGGGTTCGGGTGAGCAGTACTTC. Its translation is CASSKSGGSGEQYF.

This clone was seen many times. The sample carries other DNA sequences with the same CDR3. The chain carries TRBV7-9 and TRBJ2-5; 8 positions match TRBD2. Trimming at V came to 5 bases and at J to 5 bases, leaving 10 bases not matched to a gene. Germline lookup yields CDR1 SEHNR and CDR2 FQNEAQ (reference sequence). The CDR3 contains 15 residues. The CDR3 sequence is CASSKDRGGRETQYF. CDR3 DNA sequence: TGTGCCAGCAGCAAGGATCGGGGGGGTCGGGAGACCCAGTACTTC.

The sample holds one count of this clone. The rearrangement links TRBV5-1 to TRBJ2-2, with TRBD1 identical over 7 bases. The CDR3 totals 17 residues. Unmatched junction bases numbered 16, after V lost 6 bases and J lost 5 bases. The germline V gene has CDR1 SGHRS and CDR2 YFSETQ. The CDR3 nucleotides are TGCGCCAGCACCAAAACCATACAGGGGACGGATACCGGGGAGCTGTTTTTT. It specifies CASTKTIQGTDTGELFF.

The V gene is TRBV9, the J gene TRBJ1-2; D is unresolved. This CDR3 region has 12 residues. V dropped 4 bases and J dropped 3 bases, with 7 bases sitting between them. Germline V CDR1 and CDR2: SGDLS, YYNGEE. The CDR3 bases are TGTGCCAGCAGCACGACACACTATGGCTACACCTTC. It specifies CASSTTHYGYTF.

The V call is TRBV2, the J call TRBJ2-3; 7 bases agree with TRBD1. Per germline, CDR1 SNHLY and CDR2 FYNNEI. The J segment lost 2 bases and the V segment lost 3 bases, leaving 8 bases of the junction unmatched. This CDR3 spans 16 amino acids. The CDR3 nucleotides are TGTGCCAGCAGTGATCTGAGACAGGGTGCCACAGATACGCAGTATTTT. Its translation is CASSDLRQGATDTQYF.

J is TRBJ1-1 and V is TRBV7-6; D possibly corresponds to TRBD1 (6 bases). The germline CDR1 and CDR2 sequences are SGHVS and FNYEAQ. V was pared by 1 base and J by 1 base, with 10 bases between. This CDR3 has 15 amino acids. CDR3 loop: CASSLGTDRNTEAFF. CDR3 bases: TGTGCCAGCAGCTTAGGGACAGACAGGAACACTGAAGCTTTCTTT. Full variable domain (outside the CDR3, taken from reference TRBV7-6 and TRBJ1-1): GAGVSQSPRYKVTKRGQDVALRCDPISGHVSLYWYRQALGQGPEFLTYFNYEAQQDKSGLPNDRFSAERPEGSISTLTIQRTEQRDSAMYRCASSLGTDRNTEAFFGQGTRLTVV.

The rearrangement uses TRBV7-2 and TRBJ1-5, with a weak D call TRBD1 (5 bases). V was trimmed by 1 base and J by 7 bases, leaving 8 bases between them. Germline CDR1 and CDR2: SGHTA and FQGNSA. The CDR3 consists of 13 residues. CDR3 coding DNA: TGTGCCAGCAGCTTAGTTGGGGCCCAGCCCCAGCATTTT. This gives the protein CASSLVGAQPQHF.

The V call is TRBV18, the J call TRBJ1-5; D is ambiguous. The germline V gene has CDR1 KGHSH and CDR2 LQKENI. The V gene lost 6 bases and the J gene lost 0 bases, with 12 bases spanning the gap. The CDR3 is 15 residues long. The CDR3 nucleotides read TGTGCCAGCTCGGTGAAGAGGCATAGCAATCAGCCCCAGCATTTT. It yields the protein CASSVKRHSNQPQHF.

This chain links TRBV9 with TRBJ2-4; 7 nucleotides line up with TRBD1. The germline CDR1 and CDR2 sequences are SGDLS and YYNGEE. The CDR3 totals 17 residues. V was pared by 0 bases and J by 2 bases, with 8 bases of the junction left unmatched. The CDR3 DNA reads as TGTGCCAGCAGCGTAGTAGCCAACAGGGGACCCAAAAACATTCAGTACTTC. Translating it yields CASSVVANRGPKNIQYF.

The rearrangement links TRBV24-1 to TRBJ1-1; TRBD1 matches at 8 bases. This CDR3 spans 14 amino acids. Germline trimming cut 9 bases from V and 0 bases from J; bases unmatched to any gene: 5. The germline V gene has CDR1 KGHDR and CDR2 SFDVKD. CDR3 region: CATQETGVNTEAFF. As DNA, the CDR3 is TGTGCCACCCAAGAGACAGGGGTGAACACTGAAGCTTTCTTT.

The chain uses TRBV6-5 and TRBJ2-3; TRBD2 aligns across 9 bases. Trimming at V came to 8 bases and at J to 3 bases, leaving 9 bases not matched to a gene. CDR3 size: 15 residues. From germline, CDR1 is MNHEY and CDR2 SVGAGI. The CDR3 DNA is TGTGCCAGCCGCTGGACTAGCGAGGTGACAGATACGCAGTATTTT. Translation gives CASRWTSEVTDTQYF.